Listed here are 25 T cell receptor beta chains from one sample, sequenced in a study of molecular identifiers for immune sequencing clone quantification. Using its own MiXCR run on the PCR reads, TCRdb lists one record per CDR3 protein. The repertoire holds some 590,000 distinct CDR3 sequences, with 25% as singletons. Sequenced: naive CD8+ T cells from blood, with Jurkat cell RNA spiked in. Regarding subset: FACS-sorted CD8+CD4-CCR7+CD45RA+ naive T cells. The receptor source for this set is a human donor in good health. Some libraries in this study had Jurkat cell RNA spiked in.

About this clonotype itself: A junction end diverges from the germline sequence, so it may reflect a read error. V and J are TRBV3-1 and TRBJ2-5; 8 bases fit TRBD2. From germline, CDR1 is LGHDT and CDR2 YNNKEL (reference sequence). This CDR3 comprises 14 residues. DNA for the CDR3: TGTGCCAGCAGCCCTAGCGGGTACCAAGAGCCCCAGTACTTC. Translated: CASSPSGYQEPQYF.

With regard to this clonotype: Lacking the conserved final phenylalanine or tryptophan, this CDR3 likely reflects a read error. The chain combines TRBV19 with TRBJ2-7; D unclear. V was trimmed by 1 base and J by 4 bases, leaving 8 bases between them. The CDR3 has 13 amino acids. Germline V lookup: CDR1 LNHDA, CDR2 SQIVND (reference sequence). The CDR3: CASSIGSGYEQYY. CDR3 DNA: TGTGCCAGTAGTATAGGTTCCGGGTACGAGCAGTACTAC.

This chain joins TRBV12-3 or TRBV12-4 and TRBJ2-1; D might be TRBD2 (5 bases). The CDR3 length is 16 residues. The ends were cut back, 1 base at V and 10 bases at J, with 20 bases in the middle. For the CDR3, the DNA is TGTGCCAGCAGTTTAGGGGCGAGCGGTGGGCCATCCGAGCAGTTCTTC. Translated: CASSLGASGGPSEQFF.

This CDR3 is CASSLKAGPNSYTYEQYF. DNA of the CDR3: TGTGCCAGCAGTTTAAAGGCGGGGCCGAACTCTTATACCTACGAGCAGTACTTC. The J gene is TRBJ2-7, the V gene TRBV27, with TRBD2 as a possible D gene (6 bases). The V gene lost 2 bases and the J gene lost 2 bases, with 22 bases spanning the gap. The germline V gene has CDR1 MNHEY and CDR2 SMNVEV (reference sequence). The CDR3 loop spans 18 amino acids.

This clonotype was counted ten times or more. This chain's CDR3 is CASSQSGSGTDTQYF. The CDR3 nucleotides are TGCGCCAGCAGCCAATCAGGTTCTGGCACAGATACGCAGTATTTT. The chain joins TRBV4-1 to TRBJ2-3; the D is unclear. The V end lost 2 bases, the J end lost 1 base, and 10 bases lay between the germline ends. Germline values: CDR1 MGHRA, CDR2 YSYEKL. This CDR3 comprises 15 residues.

This clonotype occurred many times. DNA of the CDR3: TGTGCCAGCAGTTCTAGGGATACGCAGTATTTT. It encodes CASSSRDTQYF. The rearrangement uses TRBV13 and TRBJ2-3; D is ambiguous. Germline V lookup: CDR1 PRHDT, CDR2 FYEKMQ (reference sequence). V lost 6 bases to trimming and J lost 6 bases, with 7 bases between them. The CDR3 runs 11 residues.

This clonotype was picked up many times. The V and J genes are TRBV11-3 and TRBJ2-7; the D gene is possibly TRBD2 (6 bases). Trimming stripped 3 bases from V and 3 bases from J, with 12 bases between. The CDR3 runs to 14 residues. CDR1 is SGHNT, CDR2 YENEEA, per germline. The CDR3 region is CASSLGGPFYEQYF. Written as DNA, the CDR3 is TGTGCCAGCAGCTTGGGGGGACCGTTCTACGAGCAGTACTTC.

The chain employs TRBV14 and TRBJ2-3; TRBD2 agrees at 8 bases. CDR3 length equals 15 residues. The J segment lost 4 bases and the V segment lost 4 bases, leaving 7 bases of the junction unmatched. Germline CDR1 SGHDN, CDR2 FVKESK. The CDR3 nucleotides are TGTGCCAGCAGCCGCGTCGGGAGGGCTCCAGATACGCAGTATTTT. The encoded protein is CASSRVGRAPDTQYF.

On this clonotype itself: A far larger clone is only one base removed, so a read error is likely. The rearrangement uses TRBV27 and TRBJ2-4; D is uncertain. The CDR3 runs to 14 residues. Germline V CDR1 and CDR2: MNHEY, SMNVEV (reference sequence). V was cut by 5 bases and J by 0 bases, with 8 bases left in between. The CDR3 bases are TGTGCCAGCAGTCCAGAGCTAGCCAAAAACATTCAGTACTTC. It translates to CASSPELAKNIQYF.

V gene TRBV6-2 or TRBV6-3 combines with J gene TRBJ1-1; 11 nucleotides align to TRBD1. V gave up 2 bases and J gave up 3 bases; unmatched junction bases: 2. The germline V gene encodes CDR1 MNHEY and CDR2 SVGEGT. This CDR3 is 15 amino acids long. This CDR3 is CASSYGTGGHTEAFF. The CDR3 DNA sequence: TGTGCCAGCAGTTACGGGACAGGGGGGCACACTGAAGCTTTCTTT.

The chain carries TRBV27 and TRBJ1-5; D gene uncertain. Germline V gene sequence: CDR1 MNHEY, CDR2 SMNVEV (reference sequence). Trimming removed 5 bases from V and 3 bases from J, with 14 bases in between. This CDR3 has 15 residues. CDR3 bases: TGTGCCAGCAGTACCGGACCCGGGGACAATCAGCCCCAGCATTTT. Translating it yields CASSTGPGDNQPQHF.

This clonotype showed up just a few times. The chain recombines TRBV13 with TRBJ2-3, with 15 bases aligning to TRBD2. The CDR3 consists of 17 residues. After removal of 4 bases from V and 4 bases from J, the junction contained 6 bases not matched to a gene. Germline CDR1 reads PRHDT; CDR2 reads FYEKMQ (reference sequence). This chain's CDR3 is CASSSGTSGRWADTQYF. CDR3 DNA: TGTGCCAGCAGCTCCGGGACTAGCGGGAGGTGGGCAGATACGCAGTATTTT.

This clonotype was counted at least ten times. The CDR3 nucleotides are TGTGCCAGCAGTGAAAGTTGGAGGGCGGGCACTGAAGCTTTCTTT. Translating gives CASSESWRAGTEAFF. The chain couples TRBV2 to TRBJ1-1; no clear D. The V and J ends lost 2 bases and 4 bases respectively, with 14 bases between them. The CDR3 spans 15 residues. Germline CDR1 reads SNHLY; CDR2 reads FYNNEI.

This clonotype has at least ten counts. The genes are TRBV7-9 and TRBJ2-4, with 7 bases that match TRBD1. The length of the CDR3 is 17 residues. The V gene's germline CDR1 is SEHNR and CDR2 FQNEAQ (reference sequence). V trimming: 5 bases; J trimming: 11 bases; junction bases outside the gene matches: 21. The CDR3 region is CASSPPGQYEAKILQYF. CDR3 in DNA: TGTGCCAGCAGCCCGCCGGGACAGTACGAAGCCAAAATTCTTCAGTACTTC.

V usage is TRBV19 and J usage is TRBJ2-1; TRBD2 agrees at 8 bases. This CDR3 region has 13 residues. Unmatched junction bases numbered 1, after V lost 1 base and J lost 8 bases. Germline values: CDR1 LNHDA, CDR2 SQIVND (reference sequence). CDR3 in amino acids: CASSIVSGDEQFF. The CDR3 DNA follows: TGTGCCAGTAGTATAGTTAGCGGGGATGAGCAGTTCTTC.

This clonotype was detected only a few times. With a much larger clone just one base away, this may be a read error. The J gene is TRBJ2-5, the V gene TRBV12-3 or TRBV12-4; 8 bases are shared with TRBD2. Trimming at V came to 11 bases and at J to 2 bases, leaving 7 bases not matched to a gene. This CDR3 comprises 13 residues. CDR3 DNA sequence: TGTGCCTTTCGTAGCGGGGATCAAGAGACCCAGTACTTC. Protein sequence: CAFRSGDQETQYF.

This clonotype was found many times. This chain connects TRBV12-3 or TRBV12-4 to TRBJ1-1; D remains ambiguous. The CDR3 sequence is 13 residues long. V was trimmed by 0 bases and J by 5 bases, leaving 7 bases between them. Here the CDR3 DNA reads TGTGCCAGCAGTTTAGCAGGGATTACTGAAGCTTTCTTT. Its translation is CASSLAGITEAFF.

The genes are TRBV19 and TRBJ2-7, with unresolved D. Trimming removed 0 bases at V and 3 bases at J, with 6 bases between. The CDR3 covers 13 residues. From germline, CDR1 is LNHDA and CDR2 SQIVND (reference sequence). In nucleotides, the CDR3 is TGTGCCAGTAGTATAGATCAGAGCTACGAGCAGTACTTC. Translation: CASSIDQSYEQYF.

This chain links TRBV13 with TRBJ2-7; 12 bases are shared with TRBD1. The CDR3 covers 15 residues. Germline V CDR1 and CDR2: PRHDT, FYEKMQ (reference sequence). Losses at the gene ends were 3 bases for V and 5 bases for J; bases not matched to a gene: 5. The CDR3 loop is CASSFAGQGANEQYF. The CDR3 DNA is TGTGCCAGCAGCTTTGCGGGACAGGGGGCCAACGAGCAGTACTTC.

In regard to this clonotype: A read error is possible here, since a much larger clone lies one base away. V is TRBV27 and J is TRBJ1-5; no clear D gene. The CDR3 runs 17 residues. Germline V gene lookup returns CDR1 MNHEY and CDR2 SMNVEV (reference sequence). CDR3 DNA sequence: TGTGCCAGCGGTTCCCTACTCCCAGGTGGTAGCAATCAGCCCCAGCGTTTT. It encodes CASGSLLPGGSNQPQRF.

This clonotype turned up a few times. This sequence joins TRBV19 and TRBJ2-7; no firm D call. CDR3 length: 15 residues. The germline gives CDR1 LNHDA, CDR2 SQIVND (reference sequence). V lost 3 bases to trimming and J lost 0 bases, with 12 bases between them. The CDR3 DNA reads as TGTGCCAGTAGTATCGGACCAGAACCCTCCTACGAGCAGTACTTC. Translating it yields CASSIGPEPSYEQYF.

The chain uses TRBV6-5 and TRBJ2-5; a weak D match, TRBD2 (6 bases). The CDR3 is 16 residues long. Germline CDR1 and CDR2: MNHEY and SVGAGI. V was cut by 0 bases and J by 5 bases, with 16 bases left in between. CDR3 DNA: TGTGCCAGCAGTTACTCGGTCGGCGGGATGGTTGAGACCCAGTACTTC. Protein product: CASSYSVGGMVETQYF.

Note on this clonotype: A much bigger clone sits one base away, suggesting this may be a read error. The chain couples TRBV30 to TRBJ2-4, with D maybe TRBD2 (7 bases). Looked up from germline, CDR1 is GTSNPN and CDR2 is SVGIG (reference sequence). With 4 bases removed from V and 11 bases from J, the gap between germline ends came to 15 bases. The CDR3 sequence is 12 residues long. CDR3 region: CAWMGEGDFQYF. CDR3 sequence (DNA): TGTGCCTGGATGGGGGAGGGGGACTTTCAGTACTTC.

The gene calls are TRBV20-1 and TRBJ2-3; no reliable D call. Per germline, CDR1 DFQATT and CDR2 SNEGSKA (reference sequence). The length of the CDR3 is 14 residues. The V end lost 1 base, the J end lost 5 bases, and 13 bases lay between the germline ends. CDR3: CSARVRLALDTQYF. The CDR3, as DNA: TGCAGTGCTAGAGTAAGACTGGCTTTAGATACGCAGTATTTT.

This clonotype was picked up one time. The junction departs from the called germline gene at one end, perhaps through a read error. This chain links TRBV6-5 with TRBJ1-5, with D hard to call. The length of the CDR3 is 15 residues. The germline V gene has CDR1 MNHEY and CDR2 SVGAGI. The CDR3, as DNA: TGTGCCAGCAGTTACTCGACACAGAGCAATCAGCCCCGGCATTTT. Its translation: CASSYSTQSNQPRHF.